Below are 27 T cell receptor beta chains sequenced from a single sample in a study of shared clonotypes between healthy human individuals. It was CD45RO-negative cells, positively selected for CCR7, that made up naive CD8 cells, with terminally differentiated effector memory CD45RA+ cells excluded. Some clones are missing from TCRdb's copy, which holds only in-frame ones; the method was immunoSEQ multiplex PCR. The data show approximately 1.9 million clones, about 94% seen once. Sequencing used naive CD8+ T cells from PBMCs. The origin of the receptors is a man between 18 and 29 years old in good health. Some clones in this sample may be carry-over from other donors' samples.

The chain combines TRBV5-1 with TRBJ2-7; 9 bases fit TRBD1. Germline V CDR1 and CDR2: SGHRS, YFSETQ. The CDR3 length is 16 residues. V gave up 6 bases and J gave up 2 bases; unmatched junction bases: 12. CDR3 residues: CASTARGTGFTYEQYF. CDR3 sequence (DNA): TGCGCCAGCACCGCCAGGGGGACAGGGTTTACCTACGAGCAGTACTTC.

This rearrangement joins TRBV7-6 to TRBJ2-1; possible D gene TRBD2, 6 bases. In germline, CDR1 is SGHVS, CDR2 FNYEAQ. Trimming stripped 1 base from V and 4 bases from J, with 14 bases between. The CDR3 totals 16 residues. The CDR3 nucleotides read TGTGCCAGCAGCTTAGTAGGCGGGACCTCATACAATGAGCAGTTCTTC. It translates to CASSLVGGTSYNEQFF.

The V gene is TRBV30, the J gene TRBJ2-7, with D unresolved. Trimming removed 0 bases from V and 1 base from J, with 7 bases in between. The CDR3 totals 13 residues. Germline V gene sequence: CDR1 GTSNPN, CDR2 SVGIG (reference sequence). The CDR3 DNA reads as TGTGCCTGGAGTGTACCTCGGTCCTACGAGCAGTACTTC. Residues: CAWSVPRSYEQYF. Combining the CDR3 with reference TRBV30 and TRBJ2-7 gives the whole variable domain SQTIHQWPATLVQPVGSPLSLECTVEGTSNPNLYWYRQAAGRGLQLLFYSVGIGQISSEVPQNLSASRPQDRQFILSSKKLLLSDSGFYLCAWSVPRSYEQYFGPGTRLTVT.

The V and J genes are TRBV5-1 and TRBJ1-5; the D is unclear. Germline V gene sequence: CDR1 SGHRS, CDR2 YFSETQ. V dropped 6 bases and J dropped 0 bases, with 10 bases sitting between them. The CDR3 sequence is 14 residues long. Here the CDR3 DNA reads TGCGCCAGCATAGGACGCCATAGCAATCAGCCCCAGCATTTT. Translating gives CASIGRHSNQPQHF.

The chain couples TRBV6-5 to TRBJ2-6, with D perhaps matching TRBD1 (6 bases). CDR3 length: 16 amino acids. V was pared by 0 bases and J by 7 bases, with 13 bases between. The germline gives CDR1 MNHEY, CDR2 SVGAGI. Written as DNA, the CDR3 is TGTGCCAGCAGTTACTCTGGGCCGACAGGTGCCAACGTCCTGACTTTC. Translating it yields CASSYSGPTGANVLTF.

The chain employs TRBV4-1 and TRBJ1-1, with D unclear. Trimming took off 4 bases at V and 0 bases at J, with 6 bases between the two ends. Germline CDR1 MGHRA, CDR2 YSYEKL. The CDR3 spans 13 residues. The DNA of the CDR3 is TGCGCCAGCAGCCCGCAAATGAACACTGAAGCTTTCTTT. As protein: CASSPQMNTEAFF.

This rearrangement joins TRBV18 to TRBJ2-7; D ambiguous. Looked up from germline, CDR1 is KGHSH and CDR2 is LQKENI. The CDR3 runs 13 residues. V shed 0 bases and J shed 1 base, with 4 bases lying between them. In nucleotides, the CDR3 is TGTGCCAGCTCACCACCGGGGTCCTACGAGCAGTACTTC. It yields the protein CASSPPGSYEQYF.

The chain employs TRBV7-9 and TRBJ2-7, with D possibly being TRBD2 (7 bases). The germline V gene encodes CDR1 SEHNR and CDR2 FQNEAQ (reference sequence). Trimming pared 5 bases from V and 1 base from J, leaving 18 bases between. The CDR3 is 16 residues long. The CDR3 region has the DNA TGTGCCAGCAGCCCGGTGGGGGCAGCGGGATCCTACGAGCAGTACTTC. Amino acids: CASSPVGAAGSYEQYF. The entire variable domain, with the rest obtained from reference TRBV7-9 and TRBJ2-7, is as follows: DTGVSQNPRHKITKRGQNVTFRCDPISEHNRLYWYRQTLGQGPEFLTYFQNEAQLEKSRLLSDRFSAERPKGSFSTLEIQRTEQGDSAMYLCASSPVGAAGSYEQYFGPGTRLTVT.

The chain couples TRBV7-3 to TRBJ2-1; tentatively, D is TRBD2 (6 bases). The CDR3 spans 15 residues. The V gene's germline CDR1 is SGHTA and CDR2 FQGTGA. V was cut by 5 bases and J by 0 bases, with 11 bases left in between. CDR3 loop: CASSPNGGSYNEQFF. DNA for the CDR3: TGTGCCAGCAGCCCGAACGGGGGCTCCTACAATGAGCAGTTCTTC.

In its sample, this clone was seen once. The rearrangement links TRBV7-8 to TRBJ2-7; 9 bases match TRBD1. Losses at the gene ends were 4 bases for V and 2 bases for J; bases not matched to a gene: 6. This CDR3 contains 15 residues. Germline assignment: CDR1 SGHVS and CDR2 FQNEAQ. The DNA of the CDR3 is TGTGCCAGCAGCTCCCGGGACAGGGACCCCTACGAGCAGTACTTC. Amino acid sequence: CASSSRDRDPYEQYF.

The CDR3 reads CASSYSNEDLTDTQYF. The CDR3 DNA follows: TGTGCCAGCAGTTACTCGAATGAGGATCTGACAGATACGCAGTATTTT. The chain joins TRBV6-5 to TRBJ2-3, with unresolved D. This CDR3 contains 16 residues. V was trimmed by 0 bases and J by 3 bases, leaving 13 bases between them. From germline, CDR1 is MNHEY and CDR2 SVGAGI.

V is TRBV4-1 and J is TRBJ2-7; the D gene could be TRBD1 or TRBD2 (5 bases each). Germline V lookup: CDR1 MGHRA, CDR2 YSYEKL. Trimming cost V 1 base and J 0 bases, with 10 bases left between them. This CDR3 is built from 15 residues. The CDR3 loop reads CASSQVPGTSYEQYF. The CDR3, as DNA: TGCGCCAGCAGCCAAGTACCCGGGACCTCCTACGAGCAGTACTTC.

About this clone: Sequence at one end of the junction differs from germline and may be a read error. V usage is TRBV2 and J usage is TRBJ1-1; tentative D call: TRBD1 (6 bases). CDR3 size: 12 residues. Looked up from germline, CDR1 is SNHLY and CDR2 is FYNNEI. This chain's CDR3 is CASSEWGRGRLF. CDR3 DNA: TGTGCCAGCAGTGAATGGGGCAGGGGTCGTTTATTT.

The CDR3 region is CASSPRDRSLETQYF. For the CDR3, the DNA is TGTGCCAGTAGTCCCCGGGACAGAAGTTTGGAGACCCAGTACTTC. The chain joins TRBV19 to TRBJ2-5; 7 bases align to TRBD1. CDR1 LNHDA and CDR2 SQIVND come from the germline V gene (reference sequence). Trimming removed 5 bases from V and 5 bases from J; junction bases left unmatched: 11. This CDR3 region has 15 residues.

The chain combines TRBV6-5 with TRBJ2-7, with D uncertain. Germline CDR1 MNHEY, CDR2 SVGAGI. V shed 8 bases and J shed 2 bases, with 16 bases lying between them. This CDR3 has 14 residues. The CDR3, as DNA: TGTGCCAGCTCGGCCAAGATAACCCCCTACGAGCAGTACTTC. Translating gives CASSAKITPYEQYF.

This chain links TRBV19 with TRBJ2-7; TRBD1 aligns across 9 bases. The germline V gene encodes CDR1 LNHDA and CDR2 SQIVND (reference sequence). V lost 6 bases and J lost 5; bases outside the gene matches: 8. There are 14 residues in the CDR3. CDR3 protein: CASRRTGVLHEQYF. The CDR3, as DNA: TGTGCCAGTAGAAGGACAGGGGTCCTCCACGAGCAGTACTTC.

V and J are TRBV2 and TRBJ2-3; tentative D call: TRBD1 (6 bases). With 4 bases removed from V and 2 bases from J, the gap between germline ends came to 16 bases. Germline CDR1 SNHLY, CDR2 FYNNEI. The CDR3 has 16 residues. CDR3 DNA: TGTGCCAGCAGTGGACAGGATCCCCAGAACACAGATACGCAGTATTTT. Protein sequence: CASSGQDPQNTDTQYF.

The chain couples TRBV28 to TRBJ1-1; D is uncertain. The germline V gene has CDR1 MDHEN and CDR2 SYDVKM. The CDR3 length is 14 residues. The germline V and J ends were trimmed by 2 bases and 6 bases, with 13 bases remaining between them. In DNA form, the CDR3 reads TGTGCCAGCAGTTTAGTACACAGACACCCTGAAGCTTTCTTT. The encoded protein is CASSLVHRHPEAFF.

This rearrangement joins TRBV7-9 to TRBJ1-3; D is unclear. Trimming took 5 bases from V and 4 from J, leaving 18 bases between them. The CDR3 extends over 16 amino acids. Germline V CDR1 and CDR2: SEHNR, FQNEAQ (reference sequence). The CDR3 nucleotides are TGTGCCAGCAGCACGGGTCCCCGGGCTTCGGGAAACACCATATATTTT. It yields the protein CASSTGPRASGNTIYF.

The chain uses TRBV6-6 and TRBJ2-1; D is unresolved. This CDR3 region has 15 residues. Germline V CDR1 and CDR2: MNHNY, SVGAGI (reference sequence). Trimming stripped 7 bases from V and 0 bases from J, with 13 bases between. CDR3 bases: TGTGCCAGCACTTTACTCGAAGGCTCCTACAATGAGCAGTTCTTC. Residues: CASTLLEGSYNEQFF.

The chain joins TRBV7-8 to TRBJ2-5; D possibly corresponds to TRBD1 (6 bases). The V and J ends lost 5 bases and 8 bases respectively, with 24 bases between them. The CDR3 totals 16 residues. From germline, CDR1 is SGHVS and CDR2 FQNEAQ. CDR3 loop: CASSPEVMQGRFTQYF. The CDR3 DNA is TGTGCCAGCAGCCCAGAGGTTATGCAGGGGCGATTCACCCAGTACTTC.

J is TRBJ1-3 and V is TRBV4-3; D is undetermined. The CDR3 is 13 residues long. Germline V gene sequence: CDR1 LGHNA, CDR2 YSLEER. V lost 0 bases to trimming and J lost 8 bases, with 8 bases between them. CDR3 in amino acids: CASSQDFADTIYF. The CDR3 DNA reads TGCGCCAGCAGCCAAGATTTCGCGGACACCATATATTTT.

V and J are TRBV9 and TRBJ1-4; 7 positions match TRBD1. The germline V gene encodes CDR1 SGDLS and CDR2 YYNGEE. CDR3 size: 15 residues. Trimming cost V 0 bases and J 8 bases; bases outside gene matches: 7. This CDR3 reads CASSVGGTVGEKLFF. DNA for the CDR3: TGTGCCAGCAGCGTAGGCGGGACAGTCGGGGAAAAACTGTTTTTT.

This clone was observed once. The chain couples TRBV7-9 to TRBJ2-5; D uncertain. This CDR3 contains 13 residues. Germline lookup yields CDR1 SEHNR and CDR2 FQNEAQ (reference sequence). Trimming stripped 1 base from V and 2 bases from J, with 5 bases between. This CDR3 reads CASSLVPQETQYF. CDR3 DNA: TGTGCCAGCAGCTTAGTACCGCAAGAGACCCAGTACTTC.

The V and J genes are TRBV27 and TRBJ2-7; 7 nucleotides align to TRBD2. With V trimmed by 4 bases and J by 0 bases, 6 bases remained unmatched. The CDR3 runs 15 residues. Per the germline V gene, CDR1 is MNHEY and CDR2 is SMNVEV (reference sequence). The CDR3 reads CASSSLAASSYEQYF. In DNA form, the CDR3 reads TGTGCCAGCAGTTCCCTAGCGGCCAGCTCCTACGAGCAGTACTTC.

The rearrangement uses TRBV7-2 and TRBJ2-3, with a weak D call TRBD2 (5 bases). Germline V gene data show CDR1 as SGHTA and CDR2 as FQGNSA. The CDR3 spans 15 residues. V was trimmed by 4 bases and J by 3 bases, leaving 14 bases between them. This chain's CDR3 is CASSSSFLRTDTQYF. The DNA for the CDR3 is TGTGCCAGCAGCTCTAGCTTTCTGCGGACAGATACGCAGTATTTT.

The chain recombines TRBV28 with TRBJ2-3, with a possible D match to TRBD2 (6 bases). Germline V gene data show CDR1 as MDHEN and CDR2 as SYDVKM. CDR3 length: 15 residues. V gave up 3 bases and J gave up 3 bases, with 13 bases separating them. CDR3 sequence (DNA): TGTGCCAGCAGTTTCTACGGGAGTTCGACAGATACGCAGTATTTT. Translating it yields CASSFYGSSTDTQYF.